This T cell receptor (beta chain) was profiled in a study of blood T cell repertoires in COVID-19. Study context: Material from acute and convalescent COVID-19 was sourced from the United States, Italy and Spain. Sources were T cells, B-cell-depleted T cells, or PBMCs; the material itself was cDNA or gDNA.

How the authors handled the data: Estimation of nucleated cell counts was performed using reference gene primer amplification. TCRdb keeps only in-frame clones here, not all; method: immunoSEQ multiplex PCR. The V and J calls and clone size come from that table; D and trimming were worked out from the DNA. The sample carries approximately 41,000 clones, around 90% recorded once. The sequenced material came from peripheral blood. The clonotype was recovered from a human donor in a cohort sampled during active COVID-19.

The CDR3 region is CASSPWSGNEQFF. CDR3 nucleotides: TGCGCCAGCAGCCCCTGGAGCGGGAATGAGCAGTTCTTC. This chain joins TRBV4-1 and TRBJ2-1; D perhaps matches TRBD2 (6 bases). V lost 4 bases and J lost 7, with 11 bases in between. This CDR3 spans 13 amino acids. CDR1 and CDR2 (germline): MGHRA, YSYEKL.